The clone carrying this T cell receptor (beta chain) was observed a few times. The antigen is not known. These data come from a study of cytomegalovirus exposure and HLA in healthy donors. Findings of the study overall: Productive status was seen about 90% or about 30% of the time for most TCR beta V segments in an earlier analysis. It was shown in a later analysis that HLA-associated TCR beta chains were more clonally expanded than other, equally common chains.

CDR3 length equals 16 residues. A multiplex PCR was run with 60 Vbeta primers and 13 Jbeta primers. The table came from immunoSEQ multiplex PCR; TCRdb's copy has only in-frame clones and leaves some out. The sample contains about 120,000 clones, around 74% of which appear only once. The sequence came from a woman between 18 and 29 years old in good health and CMV-seronegative. The chain links TRBV1 to TRBJ2-7; the table calls TRBD2, which could not be checked here. TRBV1 has pseudogene status. The sample comprised PBMCs. Here the CDR3 reads CTSSQDSGGPPCEQYF. For the CDR3, the DNA is TGCACCAGCAGCCAAGATAGCGGGGGACCCCCATGCGAGCAGTACTTC.